There are a few counts of the clone carrying this T cell receptor (beta chain). No antigen is known for it. Germline-derived CDR1 and CDR2 are SNHLY and FYNNEI. V shed 7 bases and J shed 6 bases, with 16 bases lying between them. This CDR3 is 14 amino acids long. The source of the sample is a study of T-cell reconstitution after alpha-beta-depleted transplantation in children. Study-wide findings and caveats: Expanded graft clones numbering several hundred reportedly gave rise to alpha-beta T cells about two months after transplant. Hyperexpanded clones declined; after one year, newly produced T cells mostly supplied diversity. There were some patients whose high TCRbeta diversity at day 60 came from surviving recipient T cells and thymic progenitors.

TCRbeta library preparation incorporated unique molecular identifiers. Using its own MiXCR run on the PCR reads, TCRdb lists one record per CDR3 protein. Found here are about 200,000 distinct CDR3 sequences, about 7% of them singletons; the top ten hold 5.5%. This chain joins TRBV2 and TRBJ1-5; D call uncertain. The input for sequencing was PBMCs, taken before TCRalphabeta/CD19-depleted stem cell transplant. The sequence came from a boy aged 2 to 10 with acute lymphoblastic leukemia, due to receive a stem cell transplant. The CDR3 here is CASIGVGDRQPQHF. The CDR3 DNA sequence: TGTGCCAGCATCGGGGTTGGGGATCGTCAGCCCCAGCATTTT. Full variable domain (remainder filled in from reference TRBV2 and TRBJ1-5): EPEVTQTPSHQVTQMGQEVILRCVPISNHLYFYWYRQILGQKVEFLVSFYNNEISEKSEIFDDQFSVERPDGSNFTLKIRSTKLEDSAMYFCASIGVGDRQPQHFGDGTRLSIL.